Each of the 17 T cell receptor beta chains below was sequenced from the same sample in a study of blood T cell repertoires in COVID-19. Clones were sequenced by immunoSEQ multiplex PCR, and TCRdb holds only the in-frame ones, with some missing. Seen here are a few hundred thousand clones, 88% observed once, and the top ten hold over 1.5%. The specimen sequenced was PBMCs or T cells enriched from blood (not recorded which). The receptors shown here come from a woman aged 35 to 49 who had recovered from COVID-19.

This clone was counted a single time. V gene TRBV10-3 combines with J gene TRBJ2-1; TRBD2 is a possible D gene (5 bases). Germline assignment: CDR1 ENHRY and CDR2 SYGVKD. The CDR3 contains 14 residues. The ends were cut back, 7 bases at V and 1 base at J, with 11 bases in the middle. The CDR3 region is CAIMIGNSYNEQFF. The DNA of the CDR3 is TGTGCCATCATGATCGGGAATTCCTACAATGAGCAGTTCTTC.

The rearrangement links TRBV5-4 to TRBJ2-1; tentatively, D is TRBD2 (7 bases). V lost 0 bases and J 9 bases, leaving 10 bases between the germline ends. Germline CDR1 and CDR2: SGHNT and YYREEE (reference sequence). CDR3 size: 13 residues. This chain's CDR3 is CASSLGGGSEQFF. The CDR3, as DNA: TGTGCCAGCAGCTTGGGGGGGGGCTCTGAGCAGTTCTTC.

V is TRBV12-3 or TRBV12-4 and J is TRBJ1-2; D ambiguous. V was cut by 5 bases and J by 5 bases, with 12 bases left in between. The CDR3 extends over 13 amino acids. CDR3: CASSQPPGYGYTF. Written as DNA, the CDR3 is TGTGCCAGCAGTCAGCCCCCGGGGTATGGCTACACCTTC.

The gene calls are TRBV4-3 and TRBJ2-3, with D tentatively TRBD2 (6 bases). Germline V gene lookup returns CDR1 LGHNA and CDR2 YSLEER. The CDR3 covers 16 residues. The germline V and J ends were trimmed by 0 bases and 5 bases, with 15 bases remaining between them. This chain's CDR3 is CASSQDQGTGGDTQYF. The CDR3 DNA sequence: TGCGCCAGCAGCCAAGATCAGGGCACCGGGGGAGATACGCAGTATTTT.

The V call is TRBV7-8, the J call TRBJ2-7; possible D gene TRBD1, 6 bases. CDR3 length: 14 amino acids. V was cut by 1 base and J by 3 bases, with 10 bases left in between. CDR1 and CDR2 (germline): SGHVS, FQNEAQ. DNA of the CDR3: TGTGCCAGCAGCTTAGGTGGGACAAACTACGAGCAGTACTTC. This translates into CASSLGGTNYEQYF.

V gene TRBV5-1 combines with J gene TRBJ2-7, with D possibly matching TRBD1 (6 bases). The CDR3 has 15 residues. CDR1 is SGHRS, CDR2 YFSETQ, per germline. V was pared by 0 bases and J by 3 bases, with 13 bases between. CDR3 sequence (DNA): TGCGCCAGCAGCTTGGACAGGGTAAGGGGCTACGAGCAGTACTTC. Its translation is CASSLDRVRGYEQYF.

The rearrangement joins TRBV4-1 to TRBJ1-5; 8 bases align to TRBD1. CDR3 length: 15 amino acids. From germline, CDR1 is MGHRA and CDR2 YSYEKL. V lost 4 bases to trimming and J lost 2 bases; unmatched junction nucleotides: 4. The CDR3, as DNA: TGCGCCAGCAGCCGAGACAGGGGCGGCAATCAGCCCCAGCATTTT. Amino acids: CASSRDRGGNQPQHF.

The chain uses TRBV5-1 and TRBJ2-2; D remains ambiguous. This CDR3 has 16 residues. Trimming cost V 4 bases and J 7 bases, with 20 bases left between them. Germline assignment: CDR1 SGHRS and CDR2 YFSETQ. The CDR3 bases are TGCGCCAGCAGCCACCTTGAGAGGCCGATGGGCGGGGAGCTGTTTTTT. Its translation: CASSHLERPMGGELFF.

V and J are TRBV28 and TRBJ1-2, with D perhaps matching TRBD1 (5 bases). The V end lost 6 bases, the J end lost 6 bases, and 11 bases lay between the germline ends. Germline V gene sequence: CDR1 MDHEN, CDR2 SYDVKM. This CDR3 is 12 amino acids long. The DNA of the CDR3 is TGTGCCAGCAGCCCTGCGGGGGATGGCTACACCTTC. Encoded protein: CASSPAGDGYTF.

The chain employs TRBV11-2 and TRBJ1-1; no clear D gene. The CDR3 consists of 15 residues. In germline, CDR1 is SGHAT, CDR2 FQNNGV. The germline V and J ends were trimmed by 2 bases and 7 bases, with 17 bases remaining between them. The DNA of the CDR3 is TGTGCCAGCAGCTTATTCTACGGAGCCCTGAATGAAGCTTTCTTT. Its translation: CASSLFYGALNEAFF.

This clone occurred a few times. The chain carries TRBV12-3 or TRBV12-4 and TRBJ2-2; D is ambiguous. V was cut by 3 bases and J by 3 bases, with 5 bases left in between. This CDR3 spans 13 amino acids. The CDR3 region is CASSFEYTGELFF. DNA of the CDR3: TGTGCCAGCAGTTTCGAGTACACCGGGGAGCTGTTTTTT.

This chain connects TRBV11-2 to TRBJ1-4; 9 positions agree with TRBD1. Germline V gene sequence: CDR1 SGHAT, CDR2 FQNNGV. This CDR3 spans 18 amino acids. The J segment lost 5 bases and the V segment lost 4 bases, leaving 14 bases of the junction unmatched. This CDR3 is CASSYRGQGIAENEKLFF. For the CDR3, the DNA is TGTGCCAGCAGCTACCGAGGACAGGGGATCGCGGAGAATGAAAAACTGTTTTTT.

This clone was detected a few times. This chain joins TRBV10-1 and TRBJ2-7; tentatively, D is TRBD1 (6 bases). Trimming removed 7 bases at V and 4 bases at J, with 14 bases between. Germline V gives CDR1 WNHNN, CDR2 SYGVQD (reference sequence). This CDR3 has 13 amino acids. For the CDR3, the DNA is TGCGCCAGCATTTCGGACAGAGGTTACGAGCAGTACTTC. It encodes CASISDRGYEQYF.

This clone was picked up a small number of times. This chain links TRBV27 with TRBJ1-2; TRBD1 matches at 8 bases. Germline CDR1 reads MNHEY; CDR2 reads SMNVEV (reference sequence). This CDR3 contains 14 residues. With V trimmed by 6 bases and J by 7 bases, 10 bases remained unmatched. CDR3 residues: CASRTQGATGGYTF. In DNA form, the CDR3 reads TGTGCCAGCAGAACCCAGGGGGCGACGGGTGGCTACACCTTC.

V and J are TRBV27 and TRBJ1-4; D gene ambiguous. Germline V gene lookup returns CDR1 MNHEY and CDR2 SMNVEV (reference sequence). CDR3 size: 13 residues. Trimming took 5 bases from V and 6 from J, leaving 10 bases between them. The CDR3 here is CASSLDEDEKLFF. The DNA of the CDR3 is TGTGCCAGCAGTCTAGACGAGGATGAAAAACTGTTTTTT.

The V and J genes are TRBV13 and TRBJ2-7; possible D gene TRBD2, 6 bases. V was trimmed by 3 bases and J by 5 bases, leaving 14 bases between them. The CDR3 extends over 14 amino acids. CDR1 and CDR2 from the germline V gene are PRHDT and FYEKMQ (reference sequence). The DNA of the CDR3 is TGTGCCAGCAGCTTGTACGCGGGAACAGACGAGCAGTACTTC. As protein: CASSLYAGTDEQYF.

The CDR3 protein is CSTQKGGGRAPGELFF. DNA for the CDR3: TGCAGCACCCAAAAGGGGGGCGGGAGGGCGCCCGGGGAGCTGTTTTTT. The V call is TRBV29-1, the J call TRBJ2-2; 9 bases fit TRBD2. The V and J ends lost 8 bases and 6 bases, in that order; junction bases with no gene match: 16. The length of the CDR3 is 16 residues. Per germline, CDR1 SQVTM and CDR2 ANQGSEA.